Following are 28 T cell receptor beta chains from one sample sequenced in a study of blood T cell repertoires in COVID-19. TCRdb keeps only in-frame clones here, not all; method: immunoSEQ multiplex PCR. The table includes fewer than 200,000 clones, about 90% detected once. What was sequenced was peripheral blood. The receptors shown here come from a man aged 30-40 years with COVID-19, enrolled during active disease.

This clone appeared once. The J gene is TRBJ2-2, the V gene TRBV27; TRBD2 is a possible D gene (6 bases). CDR3 length: 16 amino acids. Trimming took 6 bases from V and 4 from J, leaving 18 bases between them. Germline V CDR1 and CDR2: MNHEY, SMNVEV (reference sequence). DNA of the CDR3: TGTGCCAGCAGGCAATGGGGCGGGGCGAGCACCGGGGAGCTGTTTTTT. It is translated as CASRQWGGASTGELFF.

This chain connects TRBV13 to TRBJ1-6, with no clear D. This CDR3 is built from 14 residues. With 6 bases removed from V and 9 bases from J, the gap between germline ends came to 15 bases. CDR1 and CDR2 (germline): PRHDT, FYEKMQ (reference sequence). The CDR3 region has the DNA TGTGCCAGCAGTCTTCCCGATAGAGGTTCACCCCTCCACTTT. Translated: CASSLPDRGSPLHF.

The gene calls are TRBV19 and TRBJ1-2; 10 bases are shared with TRBD1. The V and J ends lost 6 bases and 8 bases, in that order; junction bases with no gene match: 12. In germline, CDR1 is LNHDA, CDR2 SQIVND (reference sequence). The CDR3 runs to 15 residues. The CDR3 DNA sequence: TGTGCCAGTAGCCCCCTCTCCGGGACAGGGGACGGCTACACCTTC. Residues: CASSPLSGTGDGYTF.

The chain carries TRBV6-5 and TRBJ1-5; the match to TRBD1 covers 7 bases. CDR1 and CDR2 from the germline V gene are MNHEY and SVGAGI. Unmatched junction bases numbered 5, after V lost 6 bases and J lost 3 bases. This CDR3 spans 14 amino acids. Here the CDR3 DNA reads TGTGCCAGCAGGATGACAGGGCCCAATCAGCCCCAGCATTTT. Protein product: CASRMTGPNQPQHF.

This chain uses TRBV4-1 with TRBJ2-2; 9 nucleotides line up with TRBD1. The trim removed 2 bases at V and 0 bases at J, leaving 16 bases unmatched. Germline CDR1 and CDR2: MGHRA and YSYEKL. The CDR3 runs 21 residues. CDR3 nucleotide sequence: TGCGCCAGCAGCCAAATTGGGACAGGGAAACTTCTGTTCGCGAACACCGGGGAGCTGTTTTTT. This sequence encodes CASSQIGTGKLLFANTGELFF.

The chain employs TRBV21-1 and TRBJ2-1; the table calls TRBD2, which could not be checked here. TRBV21-1 is flagged as a pseudogene. This CDR3 region has 19 residues. CDR3 nucleotide sequence: TGTGCCAGCACCCCACGTTGGAGAGGGACCGGGGAGGGTGACGATGAGCAGTTCTTC. It is translated as CASTPRWRGTGEGDDEQFF.

The V gene is TRBV24-1, the J gene TRBJ1-5, with no clear D. This CDR3 has 15 amino acids. Germline V gives CDR1 KGHDR, CDR2 SFDVKD. V lost 5 bases and J 4 bases, leaving 14 bases between the germline ends. The CDR3 sequence is CATSVSGSSNQPQHF. In nucleotides, the CDR3 is TGTGCCACCAGTGTTTCCGGGAGTTCTAATCAGCCCCAGCATTTT.

V and J are TRBV9 and TRBJ2-1, with 7 bases aligning to TRBD2. Germline CDR1 reads SGDLS; CDR2 reads YYNGEE. After removal of 0 bases from V and 4 bases from J, the junction contained 4 bases not matched to a gene. The CDR3 extends over 15 amino acids. CDR3 bases: TGTGCCAGCAGCGTAGTCAGCGGGGTATACAATGAGCAGTTCTTC. It codes for CASSVVSGVYNEQFF.

This chain joins TRBV27 and TRBJ1-4; 9 positions match TRBD1. V dropped 6 bases and J dropped 2; count of bases not matched to a gene: 4. The CDR3 has 15 residues. Germline V gene lookup returns CDR1 MNHEY and CDR2 SMNVEV (reference sequence). In DNA form, the CDR3 reads TGTGCCAGCAGACCCGGGACAGGGACTAATGAAAAACTGTTTTTT. Amino acids: CASRPGTGTNEKLFF.

The genes are TRBV4-1 and TRBJ1-5; the D gene is possibly TRBD1 (6 bases). This CDR3 has 15 amino acids. Germline V CDR1 and CDR2: MGHRA, YSYEKL. Trimming shortened V by 1 base and J by 0 bases, and 7 bases separated the two germline ends. CDR3 sequence (DNA): TGCGCCAGCAGCCAAGTACAGGGTAGCAATCAGCCCCAGCATTTT. It translates to CASSQVQGSNQPQHF.

V gene TRBV19 combines with J gene TRBJ1-4; D gene unclear. Looked up from germline, CDR1 is LNHDA and CDR2 is SQIVND (reference sequence). The CDR3 is made up of 14 amino acids. Trimming shortened V by 4 bases and J by 0 bases, and 6 bases separated the two germline ends. CDR3 region: CASSTGATNEKLFF. As DNA, the CDR3 is TGTGCCAGTAGTACCGGGGCAACTAATGAAAAACTGTTTTTT.

This chain links TRBV7-9 with TRBJ2-2, with D possibly TRBD1 on 5 matching bases. CDR1 and CDR2 (germline): SEHNR, FQNEAQ (reference sequence). V lost 1 base and J 2 bases, leaving 11 bases between the germline ends. This CDR3 spans 16 amino acids. Here the CDR3 DNA reads TGTGCCAGCAGCTTAGGTGTAGGGGCAAACACCGGGGAGCTGTTTTTT. Translation: CASSLGVGANTGELFF.

V gene TRBV4-3 combines with J gene TRBJ2-7; 7 bases map to TRBD1. Germline V gene sequence: CDR1 LGHNA, CDR2 YSLEER. The V and J ends lost 2 bases and 1 base, in that order; junction bases with no gene match: 11. The CDR3 totals 17 residues. The CDR3 here is CASSQYFTGTASYEQYF. The CDR3 bases are TGCGCCAGCAGCCAATACTTTACCGGGACAGCTTCCTACGAGCAGTACTTC.

This chain joins TRBV11-2 and TRBJ1-5, with TRBD1 identical over 9 bases. Germline CDR1 is SGHAT and CDR2 is FQNNGV. The CDR3 has 17 residues. With 5 bases clipped from V and 6 bases from J, the junction kept 14 bases outside the gene matches. For the CDR3, the DNA is TGTGCCAGCAGCACTACCCCCGGGACAGGGAGTGGTCAGCCCCAGCATTTT. Translation gives CASSTTPGTGSGQPQHF.

This chain connects TRBV28 to TRBJ1-3; D remains unclear. The V gene lost 6 bases and the J gene lost 3 bases, with 24 bases spanning the gap. CDR1 and CDR2 (germline): MDHEN, SYDVKM. CDR3 length equals 18 residues. This chain's CDR3 is CASRRFAVAGGFGNTIYF. CDR3 nucleotides: TGTGCCAGCAGGCGCTTCGCCGTTGCGGGAGGATTTGGAAACACCATATATTTT.

The rearrangement uses TRBV6-5 and TRBJ2-1, with TRBD2 matching 11 bases. Trimming cost V 2 bases and J 3 bases; bases outside gene matches: 0. The CDR3 covers 15 residues. Germline values: CDR1 MNHEY, CDR2 SVGAGI. In DNA, the CDR3 is TGTGCCAGCAGTTACACTAGCGGGAGCTACAATGAGCAGTTCTTC. It encodes CASSYTSGSYNEQFF.

The CDR3 DNA reads TGTGCCAGCAGCCGTCTAGCGGGGGGGATCTCCTACGAGCAGTACTTC. Its protein is CASSRLAGGISYEQYF. The rearrangement links TRBV6-6 to TRBJ2-7; 12 bases align to TRBD2. This CDR3 comprises 16 residues. Trimming took 6 bases from V and 0 from J; bases not matched to a gene: 6. From germline, CDR1 is MNHNY and CDR2 SVGAGI (reference sequence).

This chain links TRBV7-3 with TRBJ1-1; D not certain. Trimming took 4 bases from V and 8 from J, leaving 14 bases between them. The CDR3 runs 13 residues. CDR1 SGHTA and CDR2 FQGTGA come from the germline V gene. For the CDR3, the DNA is TGTGCCAGCAGCTCCGGGAGCCTCCAGGAAGCTTTCTTT. Translation gives CASSSGSLQEAFF.

In this sample, this clone turned up a few times. This rearrangement joins TRBV19 to TRBJ2-7; 7 bases match TRBD1. Germline-derived CDR1 and CDR2 are LNHDA and SQIVND (reference sequence). Trimming cost V 5 bases and J 2 bases; bases outside gene matches: 6. The CDR3 covers 14 residues. This chain's CDR3 is CASSPTGAPYEQYF. DNA for the CDR3: TGTGCCAGTAGTCCCACAGGGGCCCCCTACGAGCAGTACTTC.

The chain joins TRBV5-4 to TRBJ1-2, with no clear D. This CDR3 comprises 17 residues. V lost 4 bases, J lost 0 bases, and 19 bases lay in between. Germline CDR1 reads SGHNT; CDR2 reads YYREEE (reference sequence). The CDR3 DNA sequence: TGTGCCAGCAGCGCCTTCGGGAGCCCCGGCGCTAACTATGGCTACACCTTC. Its translation: CASSAFGSPGANYGYTF.

This rearrangement joins TRBV19 to TRBJ1-6; the match to TRBD1 covers 7 bases. V trimming: 6 bases; J trimming: 4 bases; junction bases outside the gene matches: 3. Germline V gene lookup returns CDR1 LNHDA and CDR2 SQIVND (reference sequence). The CDR3 is 14 residues long. In nucleotides, the CDR3 is TGTGCCAGTAGGGGGACAGCTTATAATTCACCCCTCCACTTT. Protein product: CASRGTAYNSPLHF. Looking up the rest from reference TRBV19 and TRBJ1-6 gives the full variable domain: DGGITQSPKYLFRKEGQNVTLSCEQNLNHDAMYWYRQDPGQGLRLIYYSQIVNDFQKGDIAEGYSVSREKKESFPLTVTSAQKNPTAFYLCASRGTAYNSPLHFGNGTRLTVT.

The gene calls are TRBV6-4 and TRBJ2-1; TRBD2 aligns across 10 bases. The CDR3 has 15 amino acids. Trimming cost V 0 bases and J 6 bases; bases outside gene matches: 2. Germline V gene sequence: CDR1 MRHNA, CDR2 SNTAGT. CDR3 bases: TGTGCCAGCAGTGACTCGAGCGGGGGGGCCAATGAGCAGTTCTTC. Its translation is CASSDSSGGANEQFF.

The chain links TRBV7-8 to TRBJ2-3; TRBD2 agrees at 13 bases. This CDR3 has 19 residues. Germline V gene lookup returns CDR1 SGHVS and CDR2 FQNEAQ. The V segment lost 0 bases and the J segment 4 bases; nucleotides outside the gene matches: 10. CDR3 DNA: TGTGCCAGCAGCTTAGCGGTCGGACTAGCGGGGGCACCCTCAGATACGCAGTATTTT. Translation gives CASSLAVGLAGAPSDTQYF.

The chain combines TRBV5-4 with TRBJ2-1, with 11 bases identical to TRBD2. J was trimmed by 8 bases and V by 0 bases; bases with no gene match: 4. The CDR3 consists of 15 residues. CDR1 SGHNT and CDR2 YYREEE come from the germline V gene (reference sequence). The CDR3 loop reads CASSLEVAGGDEQFF. CDR3 nucleotide sequence: TGTGCCAGCAGCTTGGAAGTAGCGGGGGGGGATGAGCAGTTCTTC.

The chain joins TRBV27 to TRBJ2-7; possible D gene TRBD1, 5 bases. The CDR3 has 14 amino acids. Germline V gene sequence: CDR1 MNHEY, CDR2 SMNVEV (reference sequence). V dropped 4 bases and J dropped 4 bases, with 14 bases sitting between them. CDR3 DNA sequence: TGTGCCAGCAGTTGGTCAGGGCAAACGTACGAGCAGTACTTC. This codes for CASSWSGQTYEQYF.

CDR3 DNA sequence: TGTGCCAGCTCACGGGCGAATACATATCAGGTTCCGAGCACTGAAGCTTTCTTT. Protein: CASSRANTYQVPSTEAFF. The chain uses TRBV18 and TRBJ1-1; D gene uncertain. V lost 4 bases and J 4 bases, leaving 25 bases between the germline ends. This CDR3 contains 18 residues. Germline assignment: CDR1 KGHSH and CDR2 LQKENI. Full variable domain (rest looked up from reference TRBV18 and TRBJ1-1): NAGVMQNPRHLVRRRGQEARLRCSPMKGHSHVYWYRQLPEEGLKFMVYLQKENIIDESGMPKERFSAEFPKEGPSILRIQQVVRGDSAAYFCASSRANTYQVPSTEAFFGQGTRLTVV.

V usage is TRBV27 and J usage is TRBJ1-6; possibly TRBD1 for D (5 bases). The V end lost 4 bases, the J end lost 3 bases, and 10 bases lay between the germline ends. Germline V gene sequence: CDR1 MNHEY, CDR2 SMNVEV (reference sequence). The CDR3 covers 15 residues. The CDR3 DNA reads TGTGCCAGCAGTTGGCAGGGTAACTATAATTCACCCCTCCACTTT. Protein: CASSWQGNYNSPLHF.

The chain combines TRBV12-3 or TRBV12-4 with TRBJ2-5, with D possibly matching TRBD1 (6 bases). The CDR3 spans 13 residues. Trimming removed 5 bases at V and 2 bases at J, with 9 bases between. The CDR3 DNA is TGTGCCAGCAGTCAGGGGTCTCAAGAGACCCAGTACTTC. Translation: CASSQGSQETQYF.